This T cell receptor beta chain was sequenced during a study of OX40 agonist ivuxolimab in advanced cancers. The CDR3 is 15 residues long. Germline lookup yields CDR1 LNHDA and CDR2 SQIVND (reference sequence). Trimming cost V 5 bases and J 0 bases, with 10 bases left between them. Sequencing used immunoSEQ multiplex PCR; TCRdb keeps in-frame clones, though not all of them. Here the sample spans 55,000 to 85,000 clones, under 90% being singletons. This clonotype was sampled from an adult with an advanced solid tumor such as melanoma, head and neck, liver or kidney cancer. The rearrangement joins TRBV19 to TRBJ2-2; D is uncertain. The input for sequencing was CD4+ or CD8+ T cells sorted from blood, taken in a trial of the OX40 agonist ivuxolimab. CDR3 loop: CASSPRSANTGELFF. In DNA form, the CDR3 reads TGTGCCAGTAGTCCCCGAAGTGCGAACACCGGGGAGCTGTTTTTT.